The 10 T cell receptor beta chains below all came from one sample that was sequenced in a study of shared clonotypes between healthy human individuals. The protocol was immunoSEQ multiplex PCR, while the TCRdb copy is restricted to in-frame clones and leaves out a portion. The sample gives 2,500,000 or so clones, about 90% of which show up once; about 0.41% is in the top ten. Sequenced material: naive CD4+ T cells from PBMCs. As to subset: CD45RA+ positively selected. The receptors were gathered from a young man in good health. Some clones in this sample may be carry-over from other donors' samples.

The table lists this clone with a count of one. The V call is TRBV5-6, the J call TRBJ2-5; D is possibly TRBD1 (6 bases). V lost 4 bases and J lost 1, with 20 bases in between. Looked up from germline, CDR1 is SGHDT and CDR2 is YYEEEE. The CDR3 length is 17 residues. The CDR3 bases are TGTGCCAGCAGCCCCCGGGCCGTCAGGGGCGCCCAAGAGACCCAGTACTTC. Amino acids: CASSPRAVRGAQETQYF.

This clone was counted a single time. The genes are TRBV28 and TRBJ1-6, with unresolved D. This CDR3 comprises 12 residues. Per the germline V gene, CDR1 is MDHEN and CDR2 is SYDVKM. V lost 6 bases to trimming and J lost 8 bases, with 8 bases between them. The CDR3, as DNA: TGTGCCAGCAGATCCCTCGATTCACCCCTCCACTTT. Translating it yields CASRSLDSPLHF.

The chain joins TRBV28 to TRBJ2-1; D ambiguous. This CDR3 is built from 13 residues. The V and J ends lost 6 bases and 9 bases respectively, with 15 bases between them. Germline V gives CDR1 MDHEN, CDR2 SYDVKM. The CDR3 coding sequence is TGTGCCAGCAGCCTTGGACGATGGGGTGAGCAGTTCTTC. Protein: CASSLGRWGEQFF.

The rearrangement links TRBV7-8 to TRBJ1-6, with 7 nucleotides matching TRBD1. From germline, CDR1 is SGHVS and CDR2 FQNEAQ. This CDR3 is 15 amino acids long. Losses at the gene ends were 5 bases for V and 7 bases for J; bases not matched to a gene: 8. The CDR3: CASSPSGTENSPLHF. For the CDR3, the DNA is TGTGCCAGCAGCCCGTCCGGGACAGAAAATTCACCCCTCCACTTT.

This chain uses TRBV5-4 with TRBJ2-5; D is uncertain. V was shortened by 5 bases and J by 5 bases, with 13 bases between the two germline ends. Germline CDR1 is SGHNT and CDR2 is YYREEE (reference sequence). The CDR3 is made up of 13 amino acids. The CDR3 region is CASSGQVGETQYF. In nucleotides, the CDR3 is TGTGCCAGCAGTGGCCAGGTGGGGGAGACCCAGTACTTC.

A remark on this clone: Other DNA sequences in the sample encode the same CDR3. The genes are TRBV7-2 and TRBJ1-2, with D hard to call. Germline V lookup: CDR1 SGHTA, CDR2 FQGNSA. The CDR3 length is 14 residues. Trimming took off 1 base at V and 0 bases at J, with 6 bases between the two ends. The CDR3 is CASSLDSANYGYTF. CDR3 sequence (DNA): TGTGCCAGCAGCTTAGACAGCGCTAACTATGGCTACACCTTC.

This chain connects TRBV10-3 to TRBJ2-1, with D uncertain. The germline V gene encodes CDR1 ENHRY and CDR2 SYGVKD. There are 13 residues in the CDR3. V was shortened by 3 bases and J by 8 bases, with 11 bases between the two germline ends. Written as DNA, the CDR3 is TGTGCCATCAGTGATGGTCGTTTCGATGAGCAGTTCTTC. It is translated as CAISDGRFDEQFF.

The chain carries TRBV30 and TRBJ1-1; no reliable D call. This CDR3 has 13 residues. V was cut by 2 bases and J by 1 base, with 8 bases left in between. Germline V CDR1 and CDR2: GTSNPN, SVGIG (reference sequence). The DNA for the CDR3 is TGTGCCTGGAGTATCGGAACGAACACTGAAGCTTTCTTT. Its translation is CAWSIGTNTEAFF.

To note about this clone: At the DNA level, this CDR3 is encoded by other sequences in the same sample as well. J is TRBJ1-4 and V is TRBV28; D is undetermined. CDR3 length: 12 residues. Per the germline V gene, CDR1 is MDHEN and CDR2 is SYDVKM. The V end was cut by 2 bases, the J end by 5 bases, with 3 bases between. CDR3 protein: CASSLPNEKLFF. DNA for the CDR3: TGTGCCAGCAGTTTACCCAATGAAAAACTGTTTTTT.

Points on this clone: Distinct nucleotide sequences in the sample also encode this CDR3. The chain combines TRBV5-1 with TRBJ2-1, with 11 bases aligning to TRBD2. V shed 1 base, J shed 7 bases, and the junction held 4 bases outside the gene matches. Germline V lookup: CDR1 SGHRS, CDR2 YFSETQ. The CDR3 consists of 15 residues. CDR3 loop: CASSLRLAGGNEQFF. CDR3 DNA sequence: TGCGCCAGCAGCTTGAGGTTAGCGGGAGGGAATGAGCAGTTCTTC.